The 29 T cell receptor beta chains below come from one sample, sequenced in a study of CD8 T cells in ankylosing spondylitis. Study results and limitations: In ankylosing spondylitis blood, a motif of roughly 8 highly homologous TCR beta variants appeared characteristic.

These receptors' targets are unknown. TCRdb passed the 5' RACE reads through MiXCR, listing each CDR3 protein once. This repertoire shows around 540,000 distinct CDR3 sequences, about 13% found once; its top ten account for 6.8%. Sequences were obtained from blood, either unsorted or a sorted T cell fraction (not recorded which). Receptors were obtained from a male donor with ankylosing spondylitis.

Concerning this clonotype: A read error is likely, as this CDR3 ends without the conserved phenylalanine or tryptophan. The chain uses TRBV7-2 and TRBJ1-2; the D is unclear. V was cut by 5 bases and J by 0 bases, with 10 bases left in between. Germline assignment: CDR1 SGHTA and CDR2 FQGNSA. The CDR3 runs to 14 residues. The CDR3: CASSHATANYGYTI. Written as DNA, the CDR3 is TGTGCCAGCAGCCATGCAACAGCTAACTATGGCTACACCATC.

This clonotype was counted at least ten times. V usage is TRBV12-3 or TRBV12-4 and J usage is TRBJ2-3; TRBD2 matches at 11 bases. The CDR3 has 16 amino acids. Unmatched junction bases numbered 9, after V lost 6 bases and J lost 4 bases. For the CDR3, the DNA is TGTGCCAGCAGGCCCCCACTAGCGGGAGCGTCAGATACGCAGTATTTT. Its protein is CASRPPLAGASDTQYF.

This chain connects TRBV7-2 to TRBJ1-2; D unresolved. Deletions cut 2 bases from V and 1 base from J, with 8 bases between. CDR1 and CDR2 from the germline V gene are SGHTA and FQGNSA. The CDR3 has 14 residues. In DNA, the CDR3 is TGTGCCAGCAGCTTACTCCAGAATAACTATGGCTACACCTTC. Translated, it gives CASSLLQNNYGYTF.

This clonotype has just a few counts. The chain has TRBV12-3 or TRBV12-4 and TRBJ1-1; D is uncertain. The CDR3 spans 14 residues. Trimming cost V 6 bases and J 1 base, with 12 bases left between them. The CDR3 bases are TGTGCCAGCAGAGGGTGGTTTCAGAACACTGAAGCTTTCTTT. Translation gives CASRGWFQNTEAFF.

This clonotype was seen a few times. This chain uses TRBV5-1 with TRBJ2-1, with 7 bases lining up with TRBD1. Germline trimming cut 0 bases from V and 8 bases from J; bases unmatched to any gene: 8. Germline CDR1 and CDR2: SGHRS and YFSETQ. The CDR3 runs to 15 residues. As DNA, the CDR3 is TGCGCCAGCAGCTTGGGGAGCAGGGGGTACGATGAGCAGTTCTTC. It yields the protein CASSLGSRGYDEQFF.

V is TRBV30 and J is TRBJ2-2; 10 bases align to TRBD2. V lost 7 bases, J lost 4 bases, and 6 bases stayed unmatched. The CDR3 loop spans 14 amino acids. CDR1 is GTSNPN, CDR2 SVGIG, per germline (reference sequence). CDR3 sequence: CAFLAGEGTGELFF. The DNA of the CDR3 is TGTGCCTTTCTAGCGGGAGAGGGCACCGGGGAGCTGTTTTTT.

Written as DNA, the CDR3 is TGCGCCAGCAGCTTGGGACCGACAGGGAACACTGAAGCTTTCTTT. Protein product: CASSLGPTGNTEAFF. The V and J genes are TRBV5-1 and TRBJ1-1; D is possibly TRBD1 (6 bases). This CDR3 region has 15 residues. Looked up from germline, CDR1 is SGHRS and CDR2 is YFSETQ. Trimming took off 0 bases at V and 1 base at J, with 10 bases between the two ends.

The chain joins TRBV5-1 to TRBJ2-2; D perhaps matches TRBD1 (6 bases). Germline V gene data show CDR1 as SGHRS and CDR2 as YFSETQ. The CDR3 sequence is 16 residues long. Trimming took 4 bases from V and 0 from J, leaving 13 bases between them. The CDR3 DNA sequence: TGCGCCAGCAGCAAAGACAGGTTCGCGAACACCGGGGAGCTGTTTTTT. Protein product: CASSKDRFANTGELFF.

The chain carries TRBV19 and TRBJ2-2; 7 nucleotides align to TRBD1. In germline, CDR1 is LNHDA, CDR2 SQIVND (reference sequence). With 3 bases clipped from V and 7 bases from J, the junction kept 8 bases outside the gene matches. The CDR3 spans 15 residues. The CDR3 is CASSIGQGDVGELFF. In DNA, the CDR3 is TGTGCCAGTAGTATTGGGCAGGGGGACGTCGGGGAGCTGTTTTTT. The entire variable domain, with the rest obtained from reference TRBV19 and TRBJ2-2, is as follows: DGGITQSPKYLFRKEGQNVTLSCEQNLNHDAMYWYRQDPGQGLRLIYYSQIVNDFQKGDIAEGYSVSREKKESFPLTVTSAQKNPTAFYLCASSIGQGDVGELFFGEGSRLTVL.

CDR3 sequence: CASSQGQTYEQYV. For the CDR3, the DNA is TGTGCCAGCAGCCAAGGACAGACCTACGAGCAGTACGTC. The genes are TRBV14 and TRBJ2-7; tentatively, D is TRBD1 (5 bases). V was cut by 1 base and J by 2 bases, with 6 bases left in between. Germline V gene sequence: CDR1 SGHDN, CDR2 FVKESK. This CDR3 spans 13 amino acids.

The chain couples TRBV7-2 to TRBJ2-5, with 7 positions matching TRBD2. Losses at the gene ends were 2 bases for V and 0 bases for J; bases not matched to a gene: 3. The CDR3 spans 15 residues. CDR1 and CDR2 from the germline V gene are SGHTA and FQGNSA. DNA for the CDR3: TGTGCCAGCAGCTTATCTAGCGGACACCAAGAGACCCAGTACTTC. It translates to CASSLSSGHQETQYF.

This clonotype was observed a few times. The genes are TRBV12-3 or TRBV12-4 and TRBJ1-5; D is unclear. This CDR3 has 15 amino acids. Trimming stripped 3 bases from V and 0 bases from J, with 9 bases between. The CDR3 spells CASSLADYSNQPQHF. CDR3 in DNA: TGTGCCAGCAGTTTGGCGGATTATAGCAATCAGCCCCAGCATTTT.

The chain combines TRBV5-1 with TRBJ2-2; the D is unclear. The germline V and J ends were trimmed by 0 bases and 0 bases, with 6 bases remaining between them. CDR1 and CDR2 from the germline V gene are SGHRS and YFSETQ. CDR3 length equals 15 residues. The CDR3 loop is CASSLASPNTGELFF. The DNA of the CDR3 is TGCGCCAGCAGCTTGGCTTCCCCGAACACCGGGGAGCTGTTTTTT. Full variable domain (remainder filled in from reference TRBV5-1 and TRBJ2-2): KAGVTQTPRYLIKTRGQQVTLSCSPISGHRSVSWYQQTPGQGLQFLFEYFSETQRNKGNFPGRFSGRQFSNSRSEMNVSTLELGDSALYLCASSLASPNTGELFFGEGSRLTVL.

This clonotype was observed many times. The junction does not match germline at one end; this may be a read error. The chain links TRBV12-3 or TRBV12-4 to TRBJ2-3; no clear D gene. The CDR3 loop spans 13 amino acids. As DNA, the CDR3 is TGTGCCAGCAGCTTCGTCGTGGAAGATGCGCAGTATTTT. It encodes CASSFVVEDAQYF.

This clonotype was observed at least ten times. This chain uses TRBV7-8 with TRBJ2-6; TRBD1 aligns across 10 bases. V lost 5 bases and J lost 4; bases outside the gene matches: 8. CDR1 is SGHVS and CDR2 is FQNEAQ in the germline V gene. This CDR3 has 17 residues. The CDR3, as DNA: TGTGCCAGCAGCGACCGGGACAGGGGATCGGGGGCCAACGTCCTGACTTTC. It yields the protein CASSDRDRGSGANVLTF.

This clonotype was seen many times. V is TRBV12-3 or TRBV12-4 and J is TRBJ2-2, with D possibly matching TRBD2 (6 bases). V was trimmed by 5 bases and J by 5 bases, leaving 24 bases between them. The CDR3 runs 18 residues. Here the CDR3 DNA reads TGTGCCAGCAGTCCGGTGTCCCAGCGGGCCGGGGGTACCGGGGAGCTGTTTTTT. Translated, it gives CASSPVSQRAGGTGELFF.

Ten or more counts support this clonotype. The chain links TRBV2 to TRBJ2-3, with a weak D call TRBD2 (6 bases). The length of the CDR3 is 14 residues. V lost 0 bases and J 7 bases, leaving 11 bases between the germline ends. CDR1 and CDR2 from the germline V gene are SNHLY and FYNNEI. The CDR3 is CASSEAIGGNTQYF. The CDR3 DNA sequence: TGTGCCAGCAGTGAAGCAATTGGGGGGAATACGCAGTATTTT.

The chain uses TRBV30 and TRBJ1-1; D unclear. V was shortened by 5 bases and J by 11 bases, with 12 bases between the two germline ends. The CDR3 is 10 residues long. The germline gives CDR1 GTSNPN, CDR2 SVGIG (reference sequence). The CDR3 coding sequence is TGTGCCTGGGAATTCCATGGGGCTTTCTTT. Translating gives CAWEFHGAFF.

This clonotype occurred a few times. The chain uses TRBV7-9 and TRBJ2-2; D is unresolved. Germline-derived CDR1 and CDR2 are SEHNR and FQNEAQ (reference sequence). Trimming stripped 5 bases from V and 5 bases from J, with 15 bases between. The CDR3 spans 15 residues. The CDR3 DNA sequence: TGTGCCAGCAGCCGCAGCATAATAGGGACCGGGGAGCTGTTTTTT. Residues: CASSRSIIGTGELFF.

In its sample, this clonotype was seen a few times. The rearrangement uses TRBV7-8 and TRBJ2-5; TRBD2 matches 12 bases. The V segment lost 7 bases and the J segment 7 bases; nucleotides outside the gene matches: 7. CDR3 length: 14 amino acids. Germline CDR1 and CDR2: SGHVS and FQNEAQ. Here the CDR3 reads CASTSGRASGTQYF. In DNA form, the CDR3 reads TGTGCCAGCACTAGCGGGAGGGCCTCAGGGACCCAGTACTTC.

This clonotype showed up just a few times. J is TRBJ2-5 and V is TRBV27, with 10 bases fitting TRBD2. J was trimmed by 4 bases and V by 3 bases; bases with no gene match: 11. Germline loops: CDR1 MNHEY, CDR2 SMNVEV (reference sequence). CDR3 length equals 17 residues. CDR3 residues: CASSFASGRDNRETQYF. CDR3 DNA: TGTGCCAGCAGTTTCGCTAGCGGGAGAGACAACAGAGAGACCCAGTACTTC.

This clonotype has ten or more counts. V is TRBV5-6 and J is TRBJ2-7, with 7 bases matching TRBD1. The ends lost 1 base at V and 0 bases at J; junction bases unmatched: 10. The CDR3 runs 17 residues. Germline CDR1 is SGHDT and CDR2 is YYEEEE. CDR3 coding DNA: TGTGCCAGCAGCTTGTACGCATCGGACAGGAGCTCCTACGAGCAGTACTTC. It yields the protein CASSLYASDRSSYEQYF. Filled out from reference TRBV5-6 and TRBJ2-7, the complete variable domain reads DAGVTQSPTHLIKTRGQQVTLRCSPKSGHDTVSWYQQALGQGPQFIFQYYEEEERQRGNFPDRFSGHQFPNYSSELNVNALLLGDSALYLCASSLYASDRSSYEQYFGPGTRLTVT.

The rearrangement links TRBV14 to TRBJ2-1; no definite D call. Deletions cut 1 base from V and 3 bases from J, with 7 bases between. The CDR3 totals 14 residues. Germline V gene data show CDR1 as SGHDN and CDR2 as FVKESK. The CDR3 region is CASSQGFGYNEQFF. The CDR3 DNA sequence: TGTGCCAGCAGCCAAGGGTTTGGCTACAATGAGCAGTTCTTC.

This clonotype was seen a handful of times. CDR3 DNA: TGTGCCAGCAGCCCCCGTGGCAGCGGGAGAGCCGGGGAGCTGTTTTTT. Residues: CASSPRGSGRAGELFF. The chain joins TRBV12-3 or TRBV12-4 to TRBJ2-2; 8 bases are a match to TRBD2. This CDR3 is 16 amino acids long. V was pared by 6 bases and J by 6 bases, with 12 bases of the junction left unmatched.

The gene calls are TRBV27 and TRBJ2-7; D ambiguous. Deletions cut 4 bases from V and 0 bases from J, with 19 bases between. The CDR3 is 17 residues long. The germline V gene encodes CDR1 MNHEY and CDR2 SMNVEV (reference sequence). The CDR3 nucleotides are TGTGCCAGCAGTTCGGTTGGGTTTTTCGGCGGCTCCTACGAGCAGTACTTC. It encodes CASSSVGFFGGSYEQYF.

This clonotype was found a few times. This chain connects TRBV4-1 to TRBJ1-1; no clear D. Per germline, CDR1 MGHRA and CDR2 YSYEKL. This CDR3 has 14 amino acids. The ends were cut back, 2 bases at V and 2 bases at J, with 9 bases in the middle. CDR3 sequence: CASSQFWVNTEAFF. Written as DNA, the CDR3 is TGCGCCAGCAGCCAATTCTGGGTAAACACTGAAGCTTTCTTT.

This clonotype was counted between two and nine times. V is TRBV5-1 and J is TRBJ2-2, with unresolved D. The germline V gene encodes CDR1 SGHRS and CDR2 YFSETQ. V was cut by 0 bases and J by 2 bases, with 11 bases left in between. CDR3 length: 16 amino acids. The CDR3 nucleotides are TGCGCCAGCAGCTTGGAAGCTAGACCTAACACCGGGGAGCTGTTTTTT. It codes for CASSLEARPNTGELFF.

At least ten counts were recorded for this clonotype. The CDR3 nucleotides are TGCAGCGTTGAGGAGGCAGGGGGCGGCGGCTACACCTTC. This encodes CSVEEAGGGGYTF. V and J are TRBV29-1 and TRBJ1-2; 8 bases agree with TRBD1. The CDR3 contains 13 residues. J gave up 8 bases and V 3 bases, and 8 bases lay outside the gene matches. Germline V CDR1 and CDR2: SQVTM, ANQGSEA.

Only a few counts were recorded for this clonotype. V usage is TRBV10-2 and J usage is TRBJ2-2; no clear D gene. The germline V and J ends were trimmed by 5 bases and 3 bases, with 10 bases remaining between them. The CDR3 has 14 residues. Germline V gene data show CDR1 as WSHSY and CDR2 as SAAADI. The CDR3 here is CASSPNYDTGELFF. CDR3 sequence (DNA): TGCGCCAGCAGTCCGAACTACGACACCGGGGAGCTGTTTTTT.